The T cell receptor beta chain under discussion was sequenced for a study of T cells in tuberculosis. No alpha-beta pairing information exists for these sequences. Produced via immunoSEQ multiplex PCR; TCRdb's table is partial and in-frame only. The table records some 90,000 clones, approximately 91% of them present only once. The CDR3 contains 15 residues. Germline-derived CDR1 and CDR2 are SGHDT and YYEEEE. V was pared by 3 bases and J by 9 bases, with 12 bases of the junction left unmatched. Thawed, overnight-rested PBMC were stained with GMM-loaded CD1B tetramer, viability dye and anti-CD3, then sorted. The lipid loaded on the CD1B tetramers was C32 glucose monomycolate from Rhodococcus equi. Approximately 100,000 tetramer-negative cells were sorted from each donor.

The sequence was obtained from an adult woman with latent tuberculosis. Sequencing was carried out using CD1b-GMM tetramer-negative cells sorted from PBMCs. V usage is TRBV5-6 and J usage is TRBJ2-1; 7 positions match TRBD1. In nucleotides, the CDR3 is TGTGCCAGCAGCTCATCGGCTAGGGGGCGCGGTGAGCAGTTCTTC. This translates into CASSSSARGRGEQFF.